This T cell receptor (beta chain) was recorded in a study of shared clonotypes between healthy human individuals. As for the study in general: Donors had three CD4 naive, three CD4 memory, two CD8 naive and one CD8 memory plate apiece.

The authors distributed each subset's genomic DNA evenly over several immunoSEQ plates. Assay: immunoSEQ multiplex PCR; the TCRdb copy retains only in-frame clones and omits some. The sample shows millions of clones, around 95% of them seen only once. General observations from the study: Non-shared clonotypes had lower generation probabilities than those shared by all four donors.

The germline V gene has CDR1 MNHNS and CDR2 SASEGT. The CDR3 extends over 13 amino acids. Trimming took off 7 bases at V and 6 bases at J, with 10 bases between the two ends. This clone was observed a handful of times. Its antigen is still unknown. Those who donated were healthy HIV-negative adults, with no recent acute infections or vaccinations reported. The chain carries TRBV6-1 and TRBJ1-6; D remains ambiguous. The source material was naive CD4+ T cells sorted from blood. The subset: CD45RA+ positively selected. The clonotype was recovered from a man aged 18-30 years in good health. CDR3 loop: CASTTALNSPLHF. The DNA of the CDR3 is TGTGCCAGCACGACGGCCCTTAATTCACCCCTCCACTTT.